These 27 T cell receptor beta chains were all obtained from the same sample, sequenced in a study of blood T cell repertoires in COVID-19. Clones were sequenced by immunoSEQ multiplex PCR, and TCRdb holds only the in-frame ones, with some missing. Of under 400,000 clones in the sample, 70% to 90% were seen once. Sequencing was carried out using peripheral blood. These receptors came from a woman aged 25 to 39 with COVID-19, enrolled during active disease.

This chain joins TRBV5-4 and TRBJ1-2, with 8 bases identical to TRBD1. The CDR3 has 15 amino acids. Germline V gene sequence: CDR1 SGHNT, CDR2 YYREEE (reference sequence). V shed 2 bases and J 2 bases; nucleotides not matched to a gene: 5. CDR3 DNA: TGTGCCAGCAGCTTTCGGACAGGGCAAAACTATGGCTACACCTTC. Translated: CASSFRTGQNYGYTF. Based on the CDR3 plus reference TRBV5-4 and TRBJ1-2, the full variable domain is ETGVTQSPTHLIKTRGQQVTLRCSSQSGHNTVSWYQQALGQGPQFIFQYYREEENGRGNFPPRFSGLQFPNYSSELNVNALELDDSALYLCASSFRTGQNYGYTFGSGTRLTVV.

V is TRBV15 and J is TRBJ2-1, with D perhaps TRBD2 (5 bases). Germline assignment: CDR1 LNHNV and CDR2 YYDKDF (reference sequence). The CDR3 covers 14 residues. Trimming took off 4 bases at V and 7 bases at J, with 14 bases between the two ends. The CDR3 sequence: CATSTEEIRNEQFF. CDR3 coding DNA: TGTGCCACCAGCACGGAGGAGATAAGGAATGAGCAGTTCTTC.

The genes are TRBV7-9 and TRBJ2-7; the D gene is possibly TRBD2 (5 bases). V gave up 0 bases and J gave up 5 bases, with 11 bases separating them. In germline, CDR1 is SEHNR, CDR2 FQNEAQ (reference sequence). The CDR3 covers 14 residues. CDR3 nucleotides: TGTGCCAGCAGCTTAGCCGGGGATTTGAACGAGCAGTACTTC. This sequence encodes CASSLAGDLNEQYF.

The V and J genes are TRBV5-1 and TRBJ2-2; D ambiguous. CDR3 length: 15 residues. V lost 2 bases, J lost 0 bases, and 8 bases lay in between. In germline, CDR1 is SGHRS, CDR2 YFSETQ. The CDR3 is CASSFGATNTGELFF. CDR3 coding DNA: TGCGCCAGCAGCTTTGGAGCGACGAACACCGGGGAGCTGTTTTTT.

This clone showed up just a few times. The V call is TRBV12-3 or TRBV12-4, the J call TRBJ1-1; D is ambiguous. The germline V and J ends were trimmed by 2 bases and 1 base, with 5 bases remaining between them. The CDR3 runs to 13 residues. CDR3: CASSLNRNTEAFF. CDR3 coding DNA: TGTGCCAGCAGTTTAAACAGGAACACTGAAGCTTTCTTT.

This chain links TRBV5-1 with TRBJ1-1; the match to TRBD1 covers 9 bases. Germline lookup yields CDR1 SGHRS and CDR2 YFSETQ. The V segment lost 4 bases and the J segment 1 base; nucleotides outside the gene matches: 5. The CDR3 runs to 15 residues. The CDR3 loop is CASSPLTGGNTEAFF. In DNA form, the CDR3 reads TGCGCCAGCAGCCCCCTGACAGGGGGGAACACTGAAGCTTTCTTT.

The V and J genes are TRBV5-1 and TRBJ1-2; 8 bases align to TRBD1. Germline V CDR1 and CDR2: SGHRS, YFSETQ. J was trimmed by 7 bases and V by 3 bases; bases with no gene match: 14. This CDR3 is 16 amino acids long. The CDR3 DNA reads TGCGCCAGCAGCTGGAGGGGACAGGAGCCCCCCTTTGGCTACACCTTC. Protein sequence: CASSWRGQEPPFGYTF.

The rearrangement uses TRBV5-4 and TRBJ2-5; 10 positions match TRBD1. Unmatched junction bases numbered 7, after V lost 4 bases and J lost 4 bases. The germline CDR1 and CDR2 sequences are SGHNT and YYREEE (reference sequence). This CDR3 contains 15 residues. The CDR3 region is CASSPDRGRVETQYF. In DNA form, the CDR3 reads TGTGCCAGCAGCCCAGACAGGGGGCGCGTAGAGACCCAGTACTTC.

The V and J genes are TRBV27 and TRBJ2-1; D is unclear. Germline V lookup: CDR1 MNHEY, CDR2 SMNVEV (reference sequence). With 2 bases removed from V and 6 bases from J, the gap between germline ends came to 8 bases. The CDR3 is made up of 13 amino acids. CDR3 sequence: CASSLTARNEQFF. The DNA of the CDR3 is TGTGCCAGCAGTTTAACTGCACGCAATGAGCAGTTCTTC.

This chain joins TRBV4-2 and TRBJ2-3; 14 positions agree with TRBD2. Germline V gives CDR1 LGHNA, CDR2 YNFKEQ. With 0 bases clipped from V and 3 bases from J, the junction kept 17 bases outside the gene matches. CDR3 length: 22 amino acids. CDR3 in amino acids: CASSQDGLAGGLTETLTDTQYF. The CDR3 nucleotides read TGTGCCAGCAGCCAAGATGGACTAGCGGGAGGTCTTACTGAGACCCTAACAGATACGCAGTATTTT.

The J gene is TRBJ2-2, the V gene TRBV2; TRBD1 aligns across 12 bases. Looked up from germline, CDR1 is SNHLY and CDR2 is FYNNEI. Trimming cost V 8 bases and J 6 bases; bases outside gene matches: 10. This CDR3 comprises 16 residues. The CDR3 nucleotides read TGTGCCAGCCGCTCGGGACAGGGGGCCGGCCCCGGGGAGCTGTTTTTT. It is translated as CASRSGQGAGPGELFF.

The chain combines TRBV28 with TRBJ2-3; the D is unclear. The germline gives CDR1 MDHEN, CDR2 SYDVKM. This CDR3 region has 13 residues. The V and J ends lost 5 bases and 0 bases respectively, with 6 bases between them. In DNA form, the CDR3 reads TGTGCCAGCAGTCGTGGCAGCACAGATACGCAGTATTTT. Its protein is CASSRGSTDTQYF.

This clone was counted only a few times. V gene TRBV7-9 combines with J gene TRBJ2-3; D possibly corresponds to TRBD1 (6 bases). The CDR3 consists of 18 residues. Germline values: CDR1 SEHNR, CDR2 FQNEAQ (reference sequence). Trimming pared 6 bases from V and 3 bases from J, leaving 25 bases between. CDR3 protein: CASRLPPMNTGPTDTQYF. CDR3 coding DNA: TGTGCCAGCAGATTGCCTCCCATGAATACAGGGCCAACAGATACGCAGTATTTT.

J is TRBJ2-1 and V is TRBV11-3, with 13 bases lining up with TRBD2. Germline V lookup: CDR1 SGHNT, CDR2 YENEEA. V gave up 5 bases and J gave up 3 bases; unmatched junction bases: 4. CDR3 length equals 16 residues. The CDR3 nucleotides are TGTGCCAGCAGCAGGGGGACTAGCGGGGTCTACAATGAGCAGTTCTTC. Its protein product is CASSRGTSGVYNEQFF.

The chain recombines TRBV30 with TRBJ1-1; TRBD1 is a possible D gene (5 bases). Germline CDR1 GTSNPN, CDR2 SVGIG (reference sequence). The CDR3 spans 17 residues. The V gene lost 5 bases and the J gene lost 2 bases, with 24 bases spanning the gap. The CDR3 here is CAWRTSGSGRGNTEAFF. The CDR3 DNA reads as TGTGCCTGGCGCACCTCCGGGTCCGGTAGGGGCAACACTGAAGCTTTCTTT.

This chain connects TRBV10-3 to TRBJ2-7; 9 bases match TRBD1. Germline assignment: CDR1 ENHRY and CDR2 SYGVKD. CDR3 length: 14 amino acids. Trimming removed 8 bases from V and 5 bases from J; junction bases left unmatched: 10. CDR3 sequence (DNA): TGTGCCATCTCCGAGGGACAGGGTGTAGACGAGCAGTACTTC. Amino acid sequence: CAISEGQGVDEQYF.

This clone showed up just once. The J gene is TRBJ2-1, the V gene TRBV7-8, with TRBD1 identical over 7 bases. From germline, CDR1 is SGHVS and CDR2 FQNEAQ. V shed 5 bases, J shed 2 bases, and the junction held 6 bases outside the gene matches. The CDR3 has 15 residues. The CDR3 loop is CASSTGQFPYNEQFF. In DNA, the CDR3 is TGTGCCAGCAGCACGGGACAGTTTCCCTACAATGAGCAGTTCTTC.

V and J are TRBV10-2 and TRBJ2-7, with D perhaps matching TRBD2 (6 bases). V was clipped by 5 bases and J by 7 bases, with 18 bases between them. The CDR3 has 14 amino acids. The germline V gene has CDR1 WSHSY and CDR2 SAAADI. The DNA of the CDR3 is TGCGCCAGCAGTCCCCTCGGGGGAACAGGAGAGCAGTACTTC. Its translation: CASSPLGGTGEQYF.

The V and J genes are TRBV27 and TRBJ2-7; 13 positions agree with TRBD2. V lost 5 bases, J lost 5 bases, and 3 bases stayed unmatched. Looked up from germline, CDR1 is MNHEY and CDR2 is SMNVEV (reference sequence). The CDR3 has 14 residues. The CDR3 DNA follows: TGTGCCAGCAGTCCAGGACTAGCGGGAGACGAGCAGTACTTC. Amino acid sequence: CASSPGLAGDEQYF.

The CDR3 nucleotides are TGTGCCAGCAGCCGCTTAAGTGGGGGCCGAGAGACCCAGTACTTC. Its translation is CASSRLSGGRETQYF. The chain employs TRBV3-1 (or the pseudogene TRBV3-2) and TRBJ2-5; D is perhaps TRBD1 (6 bases). The germline CDR1 and CDR2 sequences are LGHDT and YNNKEL (reference sequence). Trimming stripped 4 bases from V and 4 bases from J, with 16 bases between. CDR3 size: 15 residues.

The chain has TRBV25-1 and TRBJ1-2; weak D call: TRBD1 (5 bases). This CDR3 has 15 residues. Germline CDR1 MGHDK, CDR2 SYGVNS. Trimming shortened V by 5 bases and J by 6 bases, and 19 bases separated the two germline ends. This chain's CDR3 is CASSPLGGAWDGYTF. Here the CDR3 DNA reads TGTGCCAGCAGTCCACTCGGAGGGGCGTGGGATGGCTACACCTTC.

The genes are TRBV7-9 and TRBJ1-2, with no clear D. This CDR3 spans 14 amino acids. The germline V gene has CDR1 SEHNR and CDR2 FQNEAQ (reference sequence). V was trimmed by 5 bases and J by 0 bases, leaving 10 bases between them. CDR3 sequence (DNA): TGTGCCAGCAGCGCGTCCGCTACTAACTATGGCTACACCTTC. It is translated as CASSASATNYGYTF.

The chain employs TRBV9 and TRBJ2-1; 11 bases are a match to TRBD2. The ends lost 2 bases at V and 9 bases at J; junction bases unmatched: 4. The CDR3 consists of 14 residues. Germline V gene lookup returns CDR1 SGDLS and CDR2 YYNGEE. The CDR3 loop reads CASSVGTSGFEQFF. The CDR3 DNA reads TGTGCCAGCAGCGTTGGGACTAGCGGTTTTGAGCAGTTCTTC. Using reference TRBV9 and TRBJ2-1 for the parts outside the CDR3, the full variable domain is DSGVTQTPKHLITATGQRVTLRCSPRSGDLSVYWYQQSLDQGLQFLIQYYNGEERAKGNILERFSAQQFPDLHSELNLSSLELGDSALYFCASSVGTSGFEQFFGPGTRLTVL.

The chain recombines TRBV18 with TRBJ1-3; tentative D call: TRBD1 (5 bases). The germline CDR1 and CDR2 sequences are KGHSH and LQKENI. V was cut by 1 base and J by 4 bases, with 11 bases left in between. The CDR3 is 15 residues long. The CDR3 coding sequence is TGTGCCAGCTCACCACATCCAGGGAAGGGAAACACCATATATTTT. The encoded protein is CASSPHPGKGNTIYF.

The rearrangement joins TRBV19 to TRBJ2-7, with TRBD2 as a possible D gene (6 bases). V shed 2 bases and J shed 8 bases, with 19 bases lying between them. Germline V CDR1 and CDR2: LNHDA, SQIVND (reference sequence). The CDR3 has 15 residues. CDR3 nucleotides: TGTGCCAGTAGTATATTGCCCTCGGAGGGGACCCAGCAGTACTTC. It translates to CASSILPSEGTQQYF.

The gene calls are TRBV7-9 and TRBJ2-7; 9 bases agree with TRBD1. CDR1 is SEHNR, CDR2 FQNEAQ, per germline (reference sequence). Trimming removed 2 bases from V and 5 bases from J; junction bases left unmatched: 10. The CDR3 is made up of 16 amino acids. The CDR3 is CASSLKGTGMLHEQYF. The CDR3 DNA sequence: TGTGCCAGCAGCTTAAAGGGGACAGGGATGCTCCACGAGCAGTACTTC.

V is TRBV29-1 and J is TRBJ2-2, with 8 bases identical to TRBD2. In germline, CDR1 is SQVTM, CDR2 ANQGSEA. V shed 8 bases and J 3 bases; nucleotides not matched to a gene: 5. The CDR3 length is 13 residues. CDR3 region: CSLGREDTGELFF. DNA of the CDR3: TGCAGCCTTGGGCGGGAGGACACCGGGGAGCTGTTTTTT.